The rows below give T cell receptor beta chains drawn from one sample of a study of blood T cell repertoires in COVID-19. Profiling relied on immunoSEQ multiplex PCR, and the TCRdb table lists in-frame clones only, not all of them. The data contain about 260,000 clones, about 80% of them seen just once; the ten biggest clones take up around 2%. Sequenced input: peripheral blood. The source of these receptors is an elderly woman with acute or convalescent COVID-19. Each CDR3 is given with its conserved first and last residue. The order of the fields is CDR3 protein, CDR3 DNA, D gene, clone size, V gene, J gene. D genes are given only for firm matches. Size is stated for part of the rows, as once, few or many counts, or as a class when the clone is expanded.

CASSLGSGGQTQYF	TGCGCCAGCAGCTTGGGTTCAGGGGGACAGACCCAGTACTTC	TRBD1	once	TRBV5-1	TRBJ2-5
CASSLNPGFGNTIYF	TGTGCCAGCAGCTTAAATCCAGGGTTCGGAAACACCATATATTTT	NA	NA	TRBV7-2	TRBJ1-3
CASSLVVQRGYTF	TGTGCCAGCAGCTTAGTCGTTCAGCGCGGCTACACCTTC	NA	few	TRBV11-2	TRBJ1-2
CASSLYRGLEPQHF	TGTGCCAGCAGCTTATATAGGGGGCTTGAGCCCCAGCATTTT	TRBD1	once	TRBV7-8	TRBJ1-5
CASSIATSWETQYF	TGTGCCAGTAGTATAGCGACTAGCTGGGAGACCCAGTACTTC	TRBD2	NA	TRBV19	TRBJ2-5
CASSPGQALNQPQHF	TGTGCCAGCAGCCCGGGTCAAGCGCTCAATCAGCCCCAGCATTTT	NA	NA	TRBV5-8	TRBJ1-5
CATSREAGAQETQYF	TGTGCCACCAGCAGAGAAGCGGGGGCCCAAGAGACCCAGTACTTC	TRBD2	NA	TRBV15	TRBJ2-5
CASSREGANYGYTF	TGTGCCAGCAGTAGAGAGGGAGCTAACTATGGCTACACCTTC	NA	NA	TRBV2	TRBJ1-2
CASSYSLSLAGVTNEQFF	TGTGCCAGCAGTTACTCCCTCTCACTAGCGGGAGTAACGAATGAGCAGTTCTTC	TRBD2	NA	TRBV6-2/TRBV6-3	TRBJ2-1
CASSSWSGGASYEQYF	TGCGCCAGCAGCTCATGGAGCGGGGGGGCCTCCTACGAGCAGTACTTC	TRBD2	NA	TRBV4-3	TRBJ2-7
CACLWGTGGGEQYF	TGTGCCTGCCTTTGGGGGACAGGGGGCGGCGAGCAGTACTTC	TRBD1	NA	TRBV30	TRBJ2-7
CASSTRLAGHNNEQFF	TGTGCCAGCAGTACACGACTAGCGGGGCACAACAATGAGCAGTTCTTC	TRBD2	NA	TRBV6-2/TRBV6-3	TRBJ2-1
CASSPSLAGVGGTQYF	TGTGCCAGCAGCCCGTCACTAGCGGGAGTAGGAGGGACCCAGTACTTC	TRBD2	NA	TRBV9	TRBJ2-5
CASSSQKPRGRMTEAFF	TGTGCCAGCAGCTCACAAAAGCCCAGAGGGAGGATGACTGAAGCTTTCTTT	NA	NA	TRBV13	TRBJ1-1
CASSGRNEDEKLFF	TGTGCCAGCAGTGGGCGGAATGAGGATGAAAAACTGTTTTTT	NA	NA	TRBV2	TRBJ1-4
CASSQEPGISAPNEKLFF	TGCGCCAGCAGCCAAGAGCCAGGAATATCGGCGCCTAATGAAAAACTGTTTTTT	NA	NA	TRBV4-3	TRBJ1-4
CASSGTGYGYTF	TGTGCCAGCAGTGGCACAGGCTATGGCTACACCTTC	NA	NA	TRBV2	TRBJ1-2
CASSPLAGGPTDTQYF	TGTGCCAGCAGCCCACTAGCGGGGGGGCCCACAGATACGCAGTATTTT	TRBD2	NA	TRBV4-2	TRBJ2-3
CASSLRAGSYNEQFF	TGTGCCAGCAGCCTCAGGGCAGGGTCCTACAATGAGCAGTTCTTC	NA	NA	TRBV5-4	TRBJ2-1
CASSRDYNNEQFF	TGTGCCAGCAGCCGGGACTACAACAATGAGCAGTTCTTC	TRBD2	NA	TRBV5-8	TRBJ2-1
CASREGQGAQAEQFF	TGTGCCAGCAGGGAGGGACAGGGGGCGCAGGCTGAGCAGTTCTTC	TRBD1	few	TRBV2	TRBJ2-1
CASSASRSSGANVLTF	TGTGCCAGCAGCGCTTCGAGGAGCTCTGGGGCCAACGTCCTGACTTTC	NA	few	TRBV7-2	TRBJ2-6
CSASFTTPYNEQFF	TGCAGTGCTAGTTTTACGACTCCTTACAATGAGCAGTTCTTC	NA	NA	TRBV20-1	TRBJ2-1
CASSLSGTSTDTQYF	TGTGCTAGCAGCTTAAGCGGGACTAGCACAGATACGCAGTATTTT	TRBD2	NA	TRBV7-7	TRBJ2-3
CASSPEAHYGYTF	TGTGCCAGCTCACCAGAAGCCCATTATGGCTACACCTTC	NA	NA	TRBV18	TRBJ1-2
CASSETGPTNF	TGTGCCAGCAGTGAGACAGGACCCACCAATTTT	NA	NA	TRBV6-1	TRBJ1-6
CASSFRDSFSYNSPLHF	TGTGCCAGCAGTTTCCGGGACAGCTTCTCCTATAATTCACCCCTCCACTTT	TRBD1	NA	TRBV9	TRBJ1-6
CASSLGTGTESYTF	TGTGCCAGCAGCTTAGGCACCGGGACAGAGAGCTACACCTTC	TRBD1	NA	TRBV11-2	TRBJ1-2
CASSPGVTEAFF	TGTGCCAGCAGCCCAGGGGTCACTGAAGCTTTCTTT	NA	NA	TRBV7-9	TRBJ1-1
CASSRDRVETF	TGTGCCAGCAGCCGGGACAGGGTCGAAACCTTC	TRBD1	NA	TRBV4-2	TRBJ1-2
CASSEPGQGTEAFF	TGTGCCAGCAGTGAACCGGGACAGGGCACTGAAGCTTTCTTT	TRBD1	few	TRBV6-1	TRBJ1-1
CATIDSRGRRRDTQYF	TGTGCCACCATCGACAGCAGGGGACGCAGACGAGATACGCAGTATTTT	NA	NA	TRBV15	TRBJ2-3
CAISDPGHLPGGNQPQHF	TGTGCCATCAGTGATCCGGGACACCTACCTGGGGGCAATCAGCCCCAGCATTTT	NA	NA	TRBV10-3	TRBJ1-5
CASTRQGGTGELFF	TGTGCCAGCACAAGACAGGGGGGAACCGGGGAGCTGTTTTTT	TRBD1	NA	TRBV2	TRBJ2-2
CASSPDHGTGSSYNSPLHF	TGTGCCAGCAGCCCTGATCACGGGACAGGCTCCTCCTATAATTCACCCCTCCACTTT	TRBD1	NA	TRBV9	TRBJ1-6
CASRLPQGDISPLHF	TGTGCCAGCAGACTCCCCCAGGGGGATATCTCACCCCTCCACTTT	TRBD1	NA	TRBV28	TRBJ1-6
CASSQEGQGYGYTF	TGCGCCAGCAGCCAAGAGGGACAGGGGTATGGCTACACCTTC	TRBD1	NA	TRBV4-1	TRBJ1-2
CSVLIHEQYF	TGCAGCGTTCTAATACACGAGCAGTACTTC	NA	NA	TRBV29-1	TRBJ2-7
CASALLSDRGGYTF	TGTGCCAGTGCCCTACTATCGGACAGGGGAGGCTACACCTTC	TRBD1	NA	TRBV19	TRBJ1-2
CASSITSQGQGYGYTF	TGTGCCAGTAGTATAACATCGCAGGGACAGGGCTATGGCTACACCTTC	TRBD1	NA	TRBV19	TRBJ1-2
CASSIGAGMDAEQFF	TGTGCCAGTAGTATAGGGGCGGGAATGGACGCTGAGCAGTTCTTC	NA	few	TRBV19	TRBJ2-1
CASSPWFAGTGNTIYF	TGTGCCAGTAGCCCATGGTTTGCGGGGACTGGAAACACCATATATTTT	NA	NA	TRBV19	TRBJ1-3
CASSPDRGGTYEQYF	TGTGCCAGCTCACCAGACAGGGGAGGGACGTACGAGCAGTACTTC	NA	NA	TRBV18	TRBJ2-7
CASSQDWGGRVADTQYF	TGCGCCAGCAGCCAAGATTGGGGGGGACGGGTTGCAGATACGCAGTATTTT	TRBD2	NA	TRBV4-3	TRBJ2-3
CASTAGQGAVYTF	TGTGCCAGCACGGCGGGACAGGGGGCTGTCTACACCTTC	TRBD1	NA	TRBV2	TRBJ1-2
CASTDRANYGYTF	TGTGCCAGCACCGACAGGGCTAACTATGGCTACACCTTC	TRBD1	NA	TRBV2	TRBJ1-2
CASSIQQNYGYTF	TGTGCCAGTAGTATTCAACAGAACTATGGCTACACCTTC	NA	NA	TRBV19	TRBJ1-2
CASGRQGEFYEQYF	TGTGCCAGTGGGAGACAGGGGGAATTCTACGAGCAGTACTTC	TRBD1	few	TRBV19	TRBJ2-7
CASSQDGAGGEKLFF	TGTGCCAGCAGCCAAGACGGCGCAGGCGGGGAAAAACTGTTTTTT	NA	NA	TRBV3-1/TRBV3-2	TRBJ1-4
CASSPRTVTDGYTF	TGTGCCAGCAGTCCCCGGACTGTTACTGATGGCTACACCTTC	NA	NA	TRBV27	TRBJ1-2
CASSRDRGAPTYEQYF	TGTGCCAGCAGCCGGGACAGGGGAGCCCCTACCTACGAGCAGTACTTC	TRBD1	NA	TRBV7-8	TRBJ2-7
CASRFAGQDSGNTIYF	TGTGCAAGTCGCTTCGCAGGACAGGACTCTGGAAACACCATATATTTT	NA	NA	TRBV12-2	TRBJ1-3
CASSLGTGGLLGYDEQYF	TGTGCCAGCAGCCTCGGGACAGGGGGATTACTGGGGTATGACGAGCAGTACTTC	TRBD1	NA	TRBV7-3	TRBJ2-7
CASSQLAGGSYEQYF	TGTGCCAGCAGTCAACTAGCGGGAGGGTCCTACGAGCAGTACTTC	TRBD2	NA	TRBV6-2/TRBV6-3	TRBJ2-7
CASSLVAGPSTDTQYF	TGTGCCAGCAGCTTGGTAGCGGGACCTAGCACAGATACGCAGTATTTT	TRBD2	NA	TRBV5-6	TRBJ2-3
CASRRPGVTGELFF	TGTGCCAGCAGACGACCCGGGGTCACCGGGGAGCTGTTTTTT	NA	NA	TRBV2	TRBJ2-2
CASSRTGKNEQYF	TGTGCCAGTAGTAGGACAGGGAAAAACGAGCAGTACTTC	TRBD1	NA	TRBV19	TRBJ2-7
CASSSGQVYNEQFF	TGTGCCAGCAGCTCAGGACAGGTATACAATGAGCAGTTCTTC	TRBD1	NA	TRBV7-9	TRBJ2-1
CASTASIPGQASTDTQYF	TGTGCCAGCACCGCCTCGATCCCAGGACAAGCTAGCACAGATACGCAGTATTTT	NA	NA	TRBV2	TRBJ2-3
CASSRQGRGGTEAFF	TGTGCCAGCAGCAGACAGGGGCGAGGAGGCACTGAAGCTTTCTTT	TRBD1	NA	TRBV6-5	TRBJ1-1